The 27 T cell receptor beta chains reported below all come from one sample, sequenced in a study of blood T cell repertoires in COVID-19. Data came from immunoSEQ multiplex PCR; TCRdb stores just in-frame clones and leaves some out. The sample comprises over 65,000 clones, approximately 86% of which are singletons, and 15% to 20% rests with the top ten. Sequenced material: peripheral blood. The receptors shown here come from a man older than 75 with active COVID-19.

The V gene is TRBV28, the J gene TRBJ2-5; 11 nucleotides match TRBD2. CDR3 length equals 15 residues. Germline assignment: CDR1 MDHEN and CDR2 SYDVKM. Germline trimming cut 6 bases from V and 3 bases from J; bases unmatched to any gene: 6. CDR3 bases: TGTGCCAGCAGCGAACCGGGACTAGCGGAAGAGACCCAGTACTTC. Its translation: CASSEPGLAEETQYF.

The genes are TRBV12-3 or TRBV12-4 and TRBJ1-5; TRBD1 might be the D (5 bases). The CDR3 loop spans 13 amino acids. Deletions cut 4 bases from V and 3 bases from J, with 7 bases between. DNA for the CDR3: TGTGCCAGCAGTTGGGGGGACAATCAGCCCCAGCATTTT. This translates into CASSWGDNQPQHF.

This rearrangement joins TRBV6-4 to TRBJ2-7; the match to TRBD2 covers 10 bases. Germline values: CDR1 MRHNA, CDR2 SNTAGT. V lost 0 bases to trimming and J lost 6 bases; unmatched junction nucleotides: 2. CDR3 size: 14 residues. The CDR3 bases are TGTGCCAGCAGTGACTCTGCTAGCGGGAGCGAGCAGTACTTC. Residues: CASSDSASGSEQYF.

The J gene is TRBJ1-4, the V gene TRBV5-6; no definite D call. From germline, CDR1 is SGHDT and CDR2 YYEEEE. This CDR3 region has 16 residues. Trimming left V 4 bases short and J 0 bases short, with 13 bases between. The CDR3 DNA follows: TGTGCCAGCAGCCGTCCCCGGGTAGCAACTAATGAAAAACTGTTTTTT. Residues: CASSRPRVATNEKLFF. Complete variable domain (other parts from reference TRBV5-6 and TRBJ1-4): DAGVTQSPTHLIKTRGQQVTLRCSPKSGHDTVSWYQQALGQGPQFIFQYYEEEERQRGNFPDRFSGHQFPNYSSELNVNALLLGDSALYLCASSRPRVATNEKLFFGSGTQLSVL.

The V and J genes are TRBV4-1 and TRBJ2-5, with D maybe TRBD1 (6 bases). The CDR3 consists of 16 residues. Germline V gene lookup returns CDR1 MGHRA and CDR2 YSYEKL. Trimming cost V 1 base and J 5 bases, with 17 bases left between them. The CDR3 nucleotides read TGCGCCAGCAGCCAAGCGACCGGGACAACCGGGGAGACCCAGTACTTC. Translated: CASSQATGTTGETQYF.

CDR3 coding DNA: TGTGCCAGCAGTGACTCGATGGAGGGGGCGAGGGGCTACACCTTC. It translates to CASSDSMEGARGYTF. The V call is TRBV6-4, the J call TRBJ1-2, with 7 bases identical to TRBD1. The ends lost 0 bases at V and 8 bases at J; junction bases unmatched: 9. The CDR3 spans 15 residues. Germline loops: CDR1 MRHNA, CDR2 SNTAGT.

This clone appeared a single time. The J gene is TRBJ2-7, the V gene TRBV11-2; tentative D call: TRBD2 (6 bases). V dropped 7 bases and J dropped 5 bases, with 18 bases sitting between them. This CDR3 contains 14 residues. CDR1 is SGHAT, CDR2 FQNNGV, per germline. In DNA form, the CDR3 reads TGTGCCAGCACGTCCCTTGGCGGGAATAACGAGCAGTACTTC. Its protein is CASTSLGGNNEQYF.

As for this clone: One junction end does not reproduce the germline sequence, and a read error may be involved. The chain uses TRBV6-6 and TRBJ2-5; TRBD1 matches at 12 bases. CDR1 and CDR2 (germline): MNHNY, SVGAGI (reference sequence). The length of the CDR3 is 16 residues. Here the CDR3 reads CASSSSSGTGGVVGDF. CDR3 nucleotide sequence: TGTGCCAGCAGTTCCAGCTCCGGGACAGGGGGCGTCGTTGGTGACTTC.

V usage is TRBV5-8 and J usage is TRBJ2-7; TRBD2 matches at 14 bases. Trimming took 4 bases from V and 6 from J; bases not matched to a gene: 12. There are 17 residues in the CDR3. Germline-derived CDR1 and CDR2 are SGHTS and YDEGEE. The CDR3 sequence: CASSPNRGLAGVREQYF. For the CDR3, the DNA is TGTGCCAGCAGCCCTAACAGGGGACTAGCGGGGGTGCGCGAGCAGTACTTC.

V and J are TRBV27 and TRBJ1-5, with 10 bases lining up with TRBD1. From germline, CDR1 is MNHEY and CDR2 SMNVEV (reference sequence). With 5 bases clipped from V and 7 bases from J, the junction kept 2 bases outside the gene matches. The CDR3 is 13 amino acids. This CDR3 is CASSADRGQPQHF. Written as DNA, the CDR3 is TGTGCCAGCAGTGCGGACAGGGGGCAGCCCCAGCATTTT.

The chain carries TRBV27 and TRBJ2-1; the match to TRBD2 covers 8 bases. Germline CDR1 MNHEY, CDR2 SMNVEV (reference sequence). CDR3 size: 16 residues. After removal of 4 bases from V and 0 bases from J, the junction contained 5 bases not matched to a gene. CDR3 sequence: CASSSLSGSSYNEQFF. Here the CDR3 DNA reads TGTGCCAGCAGTTCCCTAAGCGGGAGCTCCTACAATGAGCAGTTCTTC.

The chain links TRBV7-9 to TRBJ2-3; possible D gene TRBD2, 7 bases. Germline CDR1 and CDR2: SEHNR and FQNEAQ (reference sequence). CDR3 length equals 12 residues. Trimming stripped 8 bases from V and 5 bases from J, with 11 bases between. The CDR3 loop is CASVGGLDTQYF. The CDR3 bases are TGTGCCAGCGTGGGGGGGCTAGATACGCAGTATTTT.

The V call is TRBV27, the J call TRBJ2-7; D is unclear. This CDR3 comprises 13 residues. Germline loops: CDR1 MNHEY, CDR2 SMNVEV (reference sequence). The V and J ends lost 6 bases and 3 bases respectively, with 12 bases between them. CDR3 loop: CASRPLPNYEQYF. In DNA form, the CDR3 reads TGTGCCAGCAGGCCTCTACCTAACTACGAGCAGTACTTC.

Only a few counts were recorded for this clone. The chain joins TRBV3-1 (or the pseudogene TRBV3-2) to TRBJ2-7; 7 nucleotides line up with TRBD2. The trim removed 4 bases at V and 3 bases at J, leaving 9 bases unmatched. Per germline, CDR1 LGHDT and CDR2 YNNKEL (reference sequence). CDR3 size: 15 residues. The chain's CDR3 is CASSPIWGGGYEQYF. The CDR3 nucleotides are TGTGCCAGCAGCCCTATTTGGGGGGGAGGCTACGAGCAGTACTTC.

This clone was seen once. V usage is TRBV9 and J usage is TRBJ1-4; 7 nucleotides agree with TRBD1. With V trimmed by 0 bases and J by 8 bases, 10 bases remained unmatched. Germline V gives CDR1 SGDLS, CDR2 YYNGEE. This CDR3 comprises 16 residues. The CDR3 DNA is TGTGCCAGCAGCGTAGGCACCGGACAGGTGGGCGAAAAACTGTTTTTT. This translates into CASSVGTGQVGEKLFF.

The chain couples TRBV12-3 or TRBV12-4 to TRBJ1-2; no clear D gene. The ends were cut back, 1 base at V and 5 bases at J, with 8 bases in the middle. The CDR3 runs to 13 residues. The CDR3 loop is CASSLGDTYGYTF. CDR3 DNA sequence: TGTGCCAGCAGTTTAGGTGATACTTATGGCTACACCTTC.

In nucleotides, the CDR3 is TGTGCCAGCAGCTTGGCTGTCTACGAGCAGTACTTC. As protein: CASSLAVYEQYF. V usage is TRBV5-5 and J usage is TRBJ2-7; D is undetermined. Germline CDR1 and CDR2: SGHKS and YYEKEE (reference sequence). CDR3 size: 12 residues. V lost 0 bases, J lost 3 bases, and 4 bases lay in between.

The chain combines TRBV7-3 with TRBJ2-1; a weak D match, TRBD2 (6 bases). The germline CDR1 and CDR2 sequences are SGHTA and FQGTGA. The germline V and J ends were trimmed by 2 bases and 13 bases, with 12 bases remaining between them. This CDR3 comprises 12 residues. The CDR3 reads CASSLGGKDQFF. The CDR3 coding sequence is TGTGCCAGCAGCTTAGGGGGGAAGGACCAGTTCTTC.

V is TRBV5-4 and J is TRBJ2-7, with D perhaps matching TRBD2 (5 bases). CDR1 is SGHNT and CDR2 is YYREEE in the germline V gene (reference sequence). This CDR3 has 14 amino acids. Trimming pared 4 bases from V and 3 bases from J, leaving 14 bases between. The DNA of the CDR3 is TGTGCCAGCAGCGAGGGTCGGGGTTTCTACGAGCAGTACTTC. Its protein is CASSEGRGFYEQYF.

This clone came up a few times. The gene calls are TRBV24-1 and TRBJ1-1; no firm D call. V gave up 1 base and J gave up 7 bases, with 15 bases separating them. Per the germline V gene, CDR1 is KGHDR and CDR2 is SFDVKD. The CDR3 consists of 15 residues. The CDR3 loop reads CATSDLIPDTYEAFF. The CDR3 DNA reads as TGTGCCACCAGTGATTTAATCCCCGACACCTATGAAGCTTTCTTT.

CDR3 amino acids: CASSQVGQGSYEQYF. CDR3 DNA: TGCGCCAGCAGCCAAGTGGGACAGGGCTCCTACGAGCAGTACTTC. V gene TRBV4-1 combines with J gene TRBJ2-7, with 9 positions matching TRBD1. Unmatched junction bases numbered 1, after V lost 1 base and J lost 0 bases. Germline assignment: CDR1 MGHRA and CDR2 YSYEKL. This CDR3 contains 15 residues.

The chain carries TRBV19 and TRBJ2-7; 7 bases match TRBD1. Trimming took 6 bases from V and 3 from J; bases not matched to a gene: 11. The CDR3 loop spans 15 amino acids. Germline-derived CDR1 and CDR2 are LNHDA and SQIVND (reference sequence). The CDR3 DNA reads as TGTGCCAGTAGCCCTACAGGGGCGTATAACTACGAGCAGTACTTC. It is translated as CASSPTGAYNYEQYF.

This clone was seen only a few times. The CDR3 here is CASSMTGSSPEAFF. As DNA, the CDR3 is TGTGCCAGTAGTATGACAGGGTCGTCTCCTGAAGCTTTCTTT. V gene TRBV19 combines with J gene TRBJ1-1, with 7 bases matching TRBD1. CDR1 and CDR2 from the germline V gene are LNHDA and SQIVND (reference sequence). Germline trimming cut 3 bases from V and 6 bases from J; bases unmatched to any gene: 7. The CDR3 runs to 14 residues. Based on the CDR3 plus reference TRBV19 and TRBJ1-1, the full variable domain is DGGITQSPKYLFRKEGQNVTLSCEQNLNHDAMYWYRQDPGQGLRLIYYSQIVNDFQKGDIAEGYSVSREKKESFPLTVTSAQKNPTAFYLCASSMTGSSPEAFFGQGTRLTVV.

The V gene is TRBV5-5, the J gene TRBJ2-1; TRBD1 aligns across 7 bases. CDR1 and CDR2 (germline): SGHKS, YYEKEE (reference sequence). This CDR3 has 16 residues. J gave up 1 base and V 0 bases, and 4 bases lay outside the gene matches. Here the CDR3 reads CASSLATGVSYNEQFF. CDR3 bases: TGTGCCAGCAGCTTGGCCACAGGGGTGTCCTACAATGAGCAGTTCTTC. Variable domain in full (rest from reference TRBV5-5 and TRBJ2-1): DAGVTQSPTHLIKTRGQQVTLRCSPISGHKSVSWYQQVLGQGPQFIFQYYEKEERGRGNFPDRFSARQFPNYSSELNVNALLLGDSALYLCASSLATGVSYNEQFFGPGTRLTVL.

V and J are TRBV29-1 and TRBJ2-2; TRBD1 is a possible D gene (6 bases). Germline-derived CDR1 and CDR2 are SQVTM and ANQGSEA. V was shortened by 3 bases and J by 2 bases, with 7 bases between the two germline ends. The CDR3 covers 13 residues. CDR3 sequence: CSVDRGNTGELFF. Written as DNA, the CDR3 is TGCAGCGTTGACAGGGGAAACACCGGGGAGCTGTTTTTT.

The chain couples TRBV24-1 to TRBJ2-1, with 9 bases that match TRBD2. V shed 4 bases and J 5 bases; nucleotides not matched to a gene: 11. The CDR3 totals 17 residues. Germline V gene data show CDR1 as KGHDR and CDR2 as SFDVKD. CDR3 loop: CATSDPGSGRRDNEQFF. CDR3 bases: TGTGCCACCAGTGACCCCGGGAGCGGGAGGAGAGACAATGAGCAGTTCTTC.

The chain combines TRBV7-6 with TRBJ2-7; TRBD1 aligns across 7 bases. This CDR3 has 15 amino acids. Unmatched junction bases numbered 9, after V lost 5 bases and J lost 2 bases. Germline CDR1 is SGHVS and CDR2 is FNYEAQ. CDR3 loop: CASSPRRQGTYEQYF. The CDR3 nucleotides read TGTGCCAGCAGCCCTAGAAGACAGGGTACCTACGAGCAGTACTTC.